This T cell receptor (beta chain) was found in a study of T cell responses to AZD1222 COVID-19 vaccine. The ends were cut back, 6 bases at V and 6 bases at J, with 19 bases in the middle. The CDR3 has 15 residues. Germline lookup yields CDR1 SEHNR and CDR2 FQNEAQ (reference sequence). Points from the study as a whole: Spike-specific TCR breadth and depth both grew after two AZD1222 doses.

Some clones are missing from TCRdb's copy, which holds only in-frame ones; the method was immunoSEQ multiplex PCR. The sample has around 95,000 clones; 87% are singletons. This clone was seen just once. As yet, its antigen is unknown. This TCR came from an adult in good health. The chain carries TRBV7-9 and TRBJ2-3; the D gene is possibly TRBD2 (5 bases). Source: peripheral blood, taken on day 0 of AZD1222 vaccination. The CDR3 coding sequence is TGTGCCAGCAGAATAGATGCTAGCCTTCCGGATACGCAGTATTTT. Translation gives CASRIDASLPDTQYF.